The rows below give T cell receptor beta chains drawn from one sample of a study of blood T cell repertoires in COVID-19. Method: immunoSEQ multiplex PCR; TCRdb's copy keeps in-frame clones and lacks some. The table lists under 300,000 clones, roughly 90% of them singletons. Sequenced sample: peripheral blood. These TCRs come from a young woman with COVID-19, enrolled during active disease. CDR3s include the opening cysteine and the closing phenylalanine or tryptophan.

j_gene,v_gene,CDR3aa
TRBJ2-7,TRBV27,CASRSSLGLDEQYF
TRBJ1-1,TRBV9,CASSAALNPNTEAFF
TRBJ1-2,TRBV7-2,CASSVTNRDTNGYTF
TRBJ2-2,TRBV2,CASSYGLANTGELFF
TRBJ2-7,TRBV27,CASSFGGYEQYF
TRBJ1-5,TRBV28,CASSFRQIQYSNQPQHF
TRBJ2-1,TRBV6-1,CASSELVIVNEQFF
TRBJ2-1,TRBV27,CASSARTGVLDEQFF
TRBJ1-4,TRBV7-9,CASSWTGVNEKLFF
TRBJ2-1,TRBV24-1,CATSDSSYNEQFF
TRBJ2-1,TRBV7-6,CASSLFPLTSGGRDEQFF
TRBJ2-7,TRBV2,CASGGRGGLLYEQYF
TRBJ2-3,TRBV7-8,CASSLLAFTDTQYF
TRBJ1-1,TRBV5-1,CASSLLGARGTEAFF
TRBJ2-3,TRBV12-5,CASGFSGTDTQYF
TRBJ1-6,TRBV6-6,CASSPDSVRLHF
TRBJ2-1,TRBV2,CASTSRSDEQFF
TRBJ2-5,TRBV5-1,CASSYSGVPEETQYF
TRBJ1-2,TRBV10-3,CAIRGGTLSQNYGYTF
TRBJ2-3,TRBV10-2,CASSEWGGQRHTDTQYF
TRBJ1-1,TRBV7-9,CASSPGQGARTEAFF
TRBJ2-5,TRBV5-1,CASSLSSSSGTQYF
TRBJ2-5,TRBV7-8,CASSLMGGVPETQYF
TRBJ2-1,TRBV6-5,CASSYRPSTVEQFF
TRBJ2-3,TRBV2,CASSLAGLTDTQYF
TRBJ2-1,TRBV5-5,CASSLRAAGETYNEQFF
TRBJ2-7,TRBV27,CASSPTGDYEQYF
TRBJ2-7,TRBV27,CASRLDRGYEQYF
TRBJ2-2,TRBV3-1/TRBV3-2,CASSQGDRGLLNTGELFF
TRBJ1-5,TRBV2,CASKGQGHQPQHF
TRBJ2-1,TRBV5-5,CASSLEVRARTRVEQFF
TRBJ1-5,TRBV19,CASRWTGVQQPQHF
TRBJ1-6,TRBV7-9,CASSLESPPPLHF
TRBJ2-3,TRBV4-1,CASSRLTPWRDTQYF
TRBJ2-6,TRBV5-1,CASSTYRLGANVLTF
TRBJ2-5,TRBV3-1/TRBV3-2,CASSLVSGVQETQYF
TRBJ1-5,TRBV2,CASTAGQGQPQHF
TRBJ2-7,TRBV15,CATSRDGVAGDEQYF
TRBJ2-7,TRBV5-4,CASSLKGQAKGQYF
TRBJ2-1,TRBV3-1/TRBV3-2,CASSQSAAYGEQFF
TRBJ1-2,TRBV2,CASSPDRNYGYTF